The 3 T cell receptor beta chains reported below all come from one sample, sequenced in a study of Ad26.COV2.S vaccination and SARS-CoV-2 variants. Clones were read by immunoSEQ multiplex PCR, and TCRdb kept only the in-frame ones, dropping some. The sample consists of fewer than 400,000 clones, roughly nine tenths of them appearing once. Regarding treatment: about 20 received Ad26.COV2.S at low or high dose, single or two shots; 5 received placebo; per-sample allocation not given. On day 63 after the first injection, vaccine and placebo recipients gave samples. Here the sequenced sample was peripheral blood, taken in a trial of Ad26.COV2.S vaccine versus placebo. Receptors originate from a person aged 18-60 years who received the Ad26.COV2.S COVID-19 vaccine or a placebo.

The J gene is TRBJ2-5, the V gene TRBV11-2; the match to TRBD2 covers 11 bases. This CDR3 has 15 residues. V was pared by 2 bases and J by 5 bases, with 4 bases of the junction left unmatched. CDR1 is SGHAT and CDR2 is FQNNGV in the germline V gene. The CDR3 DNA is TGTGCCAGCAGCTTACTAGCGGGGGGAAGGGAGACCCAGTACTTC. Translating it yields CASSLLAGGRETQYF.

The chain employs TRBV11-2 and TRBJ1-1; D gene ambiguous. The CDR3 contains 13 residues. Looked up from germline, CDR1 is SGHAT and CDR2 is FQNNGV. V was trimmed by 3 bases and J by 1 base, leaving 6 bases between them. CDR3 nucleotides: TGTGCCAGCAGCTTGACACAGAACACTGAAGCTTTCTTT. Protein sequence: CASSLTQNTEAFF.

The chain uses TRBV7-9 and TRBJ2-7, with D possibly being TRBD2 (6 bases). V lost 5 bases and J lost 0, with 11 bases in between. The CDR3 length is 14 residues. Germline V gene sequence: CDR1 SEHNR, CDR2 FQNEAQ (reference sequence). In nucleotides, the CDR3 is TGTGCCAGCAGCCCAGTGGGGGGCTCCTACGAGCAGTACTTC. Translation: CASSPVGGSYEQYF.